This is a list of T cell receptor beta chains from one sample in a study of radiotherapy plus CTLA-4 blockade in lung cancer. Some clones are missing from TCRdb's copy, which holds only in-frame ones; the method was immunoSEQ multiplex PCR. The sample lists some 30,000 clones; roughly four fifths were seen once. The sequences come from peripheral blood, collected from a patient treated with radiotherapy plus ipilimumab. These receptors were collected from a human donor with non-small cell lung cancer that progressed on radiotherapy plus ipilimumab. Each CDR3 is given with its conserved first and last residue. The order of the fields is J gene, D gene, clone size, V gene, CDR3 protein, CDR3 DNA. D genes are given only for firm matches. The size of a clone is reported for some rows only, either as once, few or many, or as a class for expanded clones.

>TRBJ1-2|TRBD1|NA|TRBV5-4
CASRTGQGNYGYTF
TGTGCCAGCAGAACGGGACAGGGGAACTATGGCTACACCTTC
>TRBJ2-7|TRBD2|NA|TRBV6-5
CASSYSGGGWPYEQYF
TGTGCCAGCAGTTACTCTGGCGGGGGGTGGCCCTACGAGCAGTACTTC
>TRBJ2-7|NA|NA|TRBV5-1
CATRSSYSYEQYF
TGCGCCACCCGGTCGTCCTACTCCTACGAGCAGTACTTC
>TRBJ1-6|NA|NA|TRBV19
CASSPPGDSPLHF
TGTGCCAGTAGTCCACCGGGGGATTCACCCCTCCACTTT
>TRBJ2-7|NA|NA|TRBV19
CASSTGSYEQYF
TGTGCCAGTTCCACAGGGTCCTACGAGCAGTACTTC
>TRBJ2-7|TRBD2|NA|TRBV4-1
CASSLIPGLAADEQYF
TGCGCCAGCAGCCTAATTCCGGGACTAGCCGCGGACGAGCAGTACTTC
>TRBJ2-1|NA|NA|TRBV5-4
CASSLDSRRFF
TGTGCCAGCAGCTTAGACAGTAGGCGGTTCTTC
>TRBJ2-3|NA|NA|TRBV19
CATGGQGSTSTDTQYF
TGTGCCACAGGGGGGCAGGGATCTACTAGCACAGATACGCAGTATTTT
>TRBJ2-5|NA|NA|TRBV9
CASSPGRGGETQYF
TGTGCCAGCAGCCCGGGGCGGGGTGGGGAGACCCAGTACTTC
>TRBJ2-3|TRBD2|NA|TRBV5-1
CASSLDGGGARGTDTQYF
TGCGCCAGCAGCTTGGATGGCGGGGGGGCCAGAGGCACAGATACGCAGTATTTT
>TRBJ1-5|NA|few|TRBV7-8
CASSPPNQPQHF
TGTGCCAGCAGCCCCCCTAATCAGCCCCAGCATTTT
>TRBJ2-1|TRBD2|NA|TRBV7-9
CASSLGLVRDEQFF
TGTGCCAGCAGCTTGGGACTAGTTAGAGATGAGCAGTTCTTC
>TRBJ1-2|TRBD1|few|TRBV19
CASTQGQANYGYTF
TGTGCCAGTACCCAGGGACAGGCAAACTATGGCTACACCTTC
>TRBJ1-2|TRBD1|NA|TRBV9
CASTRDRGIYGYTF
TGTGCCAGCACCAGAGACAGGGGGATATATGGCTACACCTTC
>TRBJ1-1|TRBD1|NA|TRBV10-3
CAIRDRWENTEAFF
TGTGCCATCAGGGACAGGTGGGAAAACACTGAAGCTTTCTTT
>TRBJ1-5|NA|NA|TRBV6-1
CASSRGHQPQHF
TGTGCCAGCAGCAGGGGTCATCAGCCCCAGCATTTT
>TRBJ1-1|TRBD1|NA|TRBV5-1
CASSLVGGTATRIEAFF
TGCGCCAGCAGCTTGGTAGGGGGGACAGCGACCCGAATTGAAGCTTTCTTT
>TRBJ1-1|TRBD1|NA|TRBV28
CASSPVTGGKWVMNTEAFF
TGTGCCAGCAGTCCGGTGACAGGGGGCAAGTGGGTGATGAACACTGAAGCTTTCTTT
>TRBJ2-3|TRBD2|NA|TRBV25-1
CASSEFGGSTDTQYF
TGTGCCAGCAGTGAATTCGGGGGGAGCACAGATACGCAGTATTTT
>TRBJ2-3|NA|NA|TRBV10-3
CAISETAGRMATDTQYF
TGTGCCATCAGTGAGACAGCGGGTAGGATGGCCACAGATACGCAGTATTTT
>TRBJ2-1|NA|NA|TRBV5-4
CASSFVQGTYNEQFF
TGTGCCAGCAGCTTCGTACAGGGTACCTACAATGAGCAGTTCTTC
>TRBJ2-1|TRBD2|NA|TRBV13
CASKRGGTGNEQFF
TGTGCCAGCAAGCGGGGGGGTACCGGCAATGAGCAGTTCTTC
>TRBJ2-2|NA|NA|TRBV7-6
CASSLPGRMFGELFF
TGTGCCAGCAGCTTACCAGGGCGAATGTTCGGGGAGCTGTTTTTT
>TRBJ1-6|TRBD1|few|TRBV5-4
CASSVGQGAQNSPLHF
TGTGCCAGCAGCGTGGGACAGGGGGCCCAAAATTCACCCCTCCACTTT
>TRBJ2-3|TRBD2|once|TRBV7-2
CASSYGGGAQDTQYF
TGTGCCAGCAGCTACGGCGGGGGGGCCCAAGATACGCAGTATTTT
>TRBJ1-1|NA|NA|TRBV27
CASSSPKSGGGEAFF
TGTGCCAGCAGTTCCCCCAAGTCAGGAGGAGGTGAAGCTTTCTTT
>TRBJ1-1|NA|NA|TRBV29-1
CSVHLGGLMNTEAFF
TGCAGCGTTCATTTGGGAGGGCTTATGAACACTGAAGCTTTCTTT
>TRBJ1-6|NA|NA|TRBV6-5
CASSYSKIGGNSPLHF
TGTGCCAGCAGTTACTCGAAAATAGGCGGTAATTCACCCCTCCACTTT
>TRBJ2-7|NA|NA|TRBV2
CASSPSESSYEQYF
TGTGCCAGCAGTCCTAGCGAGAGCTCCTACGAGCAGTACTTC
>TRBJ1-5|NA|NA|TRBV7-2
CASSLLSGNSNQPQHF
TGTGCCAGCAGCTTGTTGTCAGGGAATAGCAATCAGCCCCAGCATTTT
>TRBJ2-7|NA|NA|TRBV25-1
CASSEPGDYEQYF
TGTGCCAGCAGTGAACCAGGTGACTACGAGCAGTACTTC
>TRBJ1-4|NA|NA|TRBV6-6
CASTNGGAANEKLFF
TGTGCCAGCACCAACGGGGGGGCGGCTAATGAAAAACTGTTTTTT
>TRBJ1-2|TRBD1|NA|TRBV5-1
CASSAGQGARGYTF
TGCGCCAGCAGCGCCGGACAGGGGGCGCGGGGCTACACCTTC
>TRBJ1-2|NA|NA|TRBV7-8
CASSLNSDYGYTF
TGTGCCAGCAGCTTAAACTCCGACTATGGCTACACCTTC
>TRBJ2-3|NA|NA|TRBV5-1
CASSLYLGRTDTQYF
TGCGCCAGCAGCTTATATCTGGGCCGCACAGATACGCAGTATTTT
>TRBJ1-2|TRBD1|NA|TRBV10-3
CAISLTGGNYGYTF
TGTGCCATCAGTCTAACAGGGGGTAACTATGGCTACACCTTC
>TRBJ2-7|TRBD1|NA|TRBV7-2
CASSLDGQGWDEQYF
TGTGCCAGCAGCTTAGATGGACAGGGGTGGGACGAGCAGTACTTC